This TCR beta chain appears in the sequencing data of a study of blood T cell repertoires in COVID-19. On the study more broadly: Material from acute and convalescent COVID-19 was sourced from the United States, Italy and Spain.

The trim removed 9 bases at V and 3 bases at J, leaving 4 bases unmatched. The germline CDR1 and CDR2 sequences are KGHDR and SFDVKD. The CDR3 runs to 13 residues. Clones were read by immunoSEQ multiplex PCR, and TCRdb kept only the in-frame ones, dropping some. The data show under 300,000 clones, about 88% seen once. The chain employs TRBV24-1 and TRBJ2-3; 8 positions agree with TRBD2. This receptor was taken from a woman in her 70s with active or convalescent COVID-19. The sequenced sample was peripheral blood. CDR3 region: CATDLAGTDTQYF. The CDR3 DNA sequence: TGTGCCACCGATTTAGCGGGGACAGATACGCAGTATTTT.